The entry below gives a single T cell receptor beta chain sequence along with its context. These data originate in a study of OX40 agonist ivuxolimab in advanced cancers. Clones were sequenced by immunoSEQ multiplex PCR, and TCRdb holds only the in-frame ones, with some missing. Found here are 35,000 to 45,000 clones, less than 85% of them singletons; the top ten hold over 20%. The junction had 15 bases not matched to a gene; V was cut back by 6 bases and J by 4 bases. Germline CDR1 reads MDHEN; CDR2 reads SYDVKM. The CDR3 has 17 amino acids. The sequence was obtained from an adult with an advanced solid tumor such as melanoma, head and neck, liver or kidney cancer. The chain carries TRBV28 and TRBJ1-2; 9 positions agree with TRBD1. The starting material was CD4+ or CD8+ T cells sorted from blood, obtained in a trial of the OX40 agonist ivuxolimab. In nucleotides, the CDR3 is TGTGCCAGCAGCTCACTCCGGACAGGGGAGGGGTCCTATGGCTACACCTTC. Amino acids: CASSSLRTGEGSYGYTF.